This TCR beta chain was profiled in a study of T cell responses to AZD1222 COVID-19 vaccine. Study-level findings and limits: Samples come after the peak T cell response, not at day 14. Within unmutated variant regions lay the reported targets of nearly half of spike-specific TCRs. AZD1222 recipients seropositive at baseline numbered only 5 or 6.

Some clones are missing from TCRdb's copy, which holds only in-frame ones; the method was immunoSEQ multiplex PCR. The sample lists some 150,000 clones, over 85% occurring once. The germline gives CDR1 SNHLY, CDR2 FYNNEI. Trimming took 8 bases from V and 12 from J; bases not matched to a gene: 12. The CDR3 is 12 residues long. Regarding this clone: Its target is unknown.

Timing groups of about 4 and about 12 weeks for second doses were pooled. This specimen consisted of peripheral blood, obtained 28 days after the second AZD1222 dose. This chain uses TRBV2 with TRBJ2-7; 8 bases map to TRBD1. This TCR derives from an adult who received the AZD1222 COVID-19 vaccine. Here the CDR3 reads CASLRTGMSRYF. CDR3 nucleotides: TGTGCCAGCCTCCGGACAGGGATGTCAAGGTACTTC.